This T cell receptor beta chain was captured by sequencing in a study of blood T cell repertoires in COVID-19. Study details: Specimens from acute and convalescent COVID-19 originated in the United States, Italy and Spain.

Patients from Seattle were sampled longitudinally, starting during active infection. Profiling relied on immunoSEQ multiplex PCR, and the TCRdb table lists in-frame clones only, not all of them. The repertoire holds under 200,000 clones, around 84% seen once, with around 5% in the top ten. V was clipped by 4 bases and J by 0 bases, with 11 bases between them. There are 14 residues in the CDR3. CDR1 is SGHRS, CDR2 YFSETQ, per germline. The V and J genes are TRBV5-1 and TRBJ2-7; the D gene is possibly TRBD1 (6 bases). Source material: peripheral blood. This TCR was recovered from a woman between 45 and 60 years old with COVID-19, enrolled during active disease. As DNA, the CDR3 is TGCGCCAGCAGCCCAGACAGGTCCTCCTACGAGCAGTACTTC. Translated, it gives CASSPDRSSYEQYF.